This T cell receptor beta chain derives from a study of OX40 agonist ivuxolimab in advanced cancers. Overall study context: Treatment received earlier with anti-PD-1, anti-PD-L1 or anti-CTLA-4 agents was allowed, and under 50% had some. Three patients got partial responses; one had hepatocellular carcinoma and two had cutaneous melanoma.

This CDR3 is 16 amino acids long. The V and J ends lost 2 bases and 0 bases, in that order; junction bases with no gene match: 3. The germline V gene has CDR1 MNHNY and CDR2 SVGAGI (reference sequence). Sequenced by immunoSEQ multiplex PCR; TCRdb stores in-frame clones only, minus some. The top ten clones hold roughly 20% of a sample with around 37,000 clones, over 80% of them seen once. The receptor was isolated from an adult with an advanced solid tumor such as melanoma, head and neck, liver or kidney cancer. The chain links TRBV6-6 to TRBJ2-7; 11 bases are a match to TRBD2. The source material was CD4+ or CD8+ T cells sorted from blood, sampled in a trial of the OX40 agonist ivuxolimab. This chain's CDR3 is CASSYAGLAASYEQYF. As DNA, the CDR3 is TGTGCCAGCAGTTACGCGGGACTAGCGGCCTCCTACGAGCAGTACTTC.